This T cell receptor beta chain was retrieved from a study of OX40 agonist ivuxolimab in advanced cancers. Broadly, across the study: Ivuxolimab was a fully human IgG2 agonistic monoclonal antibody targeting the costimulatory receptor OX40 (CD134). The dose-escalation cohort was 82.7% male with a mean age of about 60 years, ranging from roughly 23 to 85. The paper reports the monotherapy dose-escalation portion (N of about 54 patients) of the phase I ivuxolimab trial. Three dose-escalation patients achieved partial responses, one with hepatocellular carcinoma and two with cutaneous melanoma. The purpose of peripheral TCRbeta sequencing was to test whether ivuxolimab changed TCR sequence diversity and led to clonal T-cell expansion. Prior anti-PD-1, anti-PD-L1 or anti-CTLA-4 therapy was permitted, and checkpoint inhibitors had been received by roughly 40% of dose-escalation patients. Of the roughly 52 patients in dose escalation, around 20 had hepatocellular carcinoma, approximately 15 had melanoma, 9 had renal cell carcinoma and 9 had head and neck cancer. Intravenous ivuxolimab was administered to patients every 2 weeks at six dose levels: 0.01, 0.1, 0.3, 1.5, 3 and 10 mg/kg. The study at large found these results: Low levels of normalized T-cell clonal expansion were also shown by some nonresponding patients. On average, CD8+ T cells showed more expanded clones than CD4+ T cells after ivuxolimab. Clonal expansion of both CD4+ and CD8+ blood T cells was observed from baseline to week 6 at doses 0.1 to 3.0 mg/kg. In the 0.1-3.0 mg/kg groups, partial responders were among the patients with the lowest normalized peripheral clonal expansion, particularly in CD8+ T cells. Which antigens the clonally expanded peripheral T cells were specific for was not determined.

The sample holds one count of this clone. The antigen it recognizes is unknown. Base-call qualities are not available, and no considerably larger clone is one nucleotide away. The CDR3 spans 15 residues, from the cysteine through the phenylalanine. The DNA shown is the 45-base CDR3, in frame from base 1. The germline V end is reduced by 9 bases and the J end by 9 bases; junction bases left unmatched: 11. According to the germline V gene (reference sequence), CDR1 reads MNHEY and CDR2 reads SMNVEV. Genomic DNA was extracted from sorted cells for sequencing of the TCRbeta CDR3 region. The immunoSEQ Assay was used to sequence the TCRbeta CDR3 regions. TCRdb provides this immuneACCESS table in a form limited to in-frame rearrangements. Some clones are lacking; in checked studies, under half of them reflect an unresolved V gene, and why the rest are absent is not known. For this sample the table gives approximately 61,000 clones, of which more than 80% were detected only once. The ten top clones hold under 2% of the sample.

The trial excluded patients who had a history of autoimmune disease or who were on systemic immunosuppression. Peripheral blood for TCR sequencing was collected from all dose cohorts at baseline, on cycle 4 day 1, and on cycle 7 day 1. Samples came from an open-label, multicenter, first-in-human phase I dose-escalation trial of ivuxolimab. Adults with locally advanced or metastatic head and neck squamous cell, hepatocellular, melanoma or renal cell carcinoma were enrolled in the trial. CD4+ and CD8+ T cells were sorted separately from peripheral blood before TCR sequencing. The chain uses TRBV27 and TRBJ2-1, with 13 bases aligning to TRBD2. The specimen was CD4+ or CD8+ T cells sorted from blood, collected in a trial of the OX40 agonist ivuxolimab. The receptor was isolated from an adult with an advanced solid tumor such as melanoma, head and neck, liver or kidney cancer. The CDR3: CASEPGLAGIGEQFF. DNA sequence: TGTGCCAGTGAACCGGGACTAGCGGGAATAGGTGAGCAGTTCTTC.